These 22 T cell receptor beta chains were all obtained from the same sample, sequenced in a study of blood T cell repertoires in COVID-19. Method: immunoSEQ multiplex PCR; TCRdb's copy keeps in-frame clones and lacks some. The data show tens of thousands of clones, with 84% seen just once and 30% to 45% held by the top ten. Sample: peripheral blood. Receptor source: a man in his 70s with acute or convalescent COVID-19.

This chain joins TRBV27 and TRBJ2-5; D might be TRBD1 (6 bases). Germline lookup yields CDR1 MNHEY and CDR2 SMNVEV (reference sequence). The CDR3 spans 14 residues. V lost 5 bases to trimming and J lost 4 bases, with 14 bases between them. The CDR3 region is CASSLRGWGETQYF. DNA for the CDR3: TGTGCCAGCAGTCTCAGGGGCTGGGGAGAGACCCAGTACTTC.

This chain uses TRBV5-1 with TRBJ1-5; D unresolved. Trimming left V 0 bases short and J 5 bases short, with 12 bases between. Germline V gene sequence: CDR1 SGHRS, CDR2 YFSETQ. The CDR3 is 15 amino acids. DNA for the CDR3: TGCGCCAGCAGCTTGGCCGGAGGTGGCGATCAGCCCCAGCATTTT. Translating gives CASSLAGGGDQPQHF.

The genes are TRBV2 and TRBJ2-1; TRBD2 is a possible D gene (6 bases). Trimming removed 8 bases from V and 1 base from J, with 15 bases in between. CDR1 and CDR2 (germline): SNHLY, FYNNEI. This CDR3 is built from 15 residues. CDR3 DNA: TGTGCCAGCGTCGGGACTCTCCTTTCCTACAATGAGCAGTTCTTC. Residues: CASVGTLLSYNEQFF. Based on the CDR3 plus reference TRBV2 and TRBJ2-1, the full variable domain is EPEVTQTPSHQVTQMGQEVILRCVPISNHLYFYWYRQILGQKVEFLVSFYNNEISEKSEIFDDQFSVERPDGSNFTLKIRSTKLEDSAMYFCASVGTLLSYNEQFFGPGTRLTVL.

This clone is a singleton in its sample. The CDR3 reads CASSPRQGQDTEAFF. CDR3 bases: TGTGCCAGCTCACCGCGACAGGGTCAAGACACTGAAGCTTTCTTT. The chain links TRBV18 to TRBJ1-1; 7 nucleotides align to TRBD1. The V and J ends lost 3 bases and 3 bases, in that order; junction bases with no gene match: 7. In germline, CDR1 is KGHSH, CDR2 LQKENI. This CDR3 is built from 15 residues.

This clone was recorded a few times. J is TRBJ1-3 and V is TRBV3-1 (or the pseudogene TRBV3-2); D remains unclear. The CDR3 runs to 15 residues. The V end lost 4 bases, the J end lost 0 bases, and 10 bases lay between the germline ends. Germline V gives CDR1 LGHDT, CDR2 YNNKEL (reference sequence). The CDR3 DNA sequence: TGTGCCAGCAGCCGGAGGGAGGGCTCTGGAAACACCATATATTTT. This translates into CASSRREGSGNTIYF.

The chain combines TRBV2 with TRBJ2-1; the D gene is possibly TRBD1 (6 bases). This CDR3 is 11 amino acids long. Germline CDR1 reads SNHLY; CDR2 reads FYNNEI. V shed 6 bases and J shed 9 bases, with 9 bases lying between them. The CDR3 DNA is TGTGCCAGCAGGCAGGGGAGTGAGCAGTTCTTC. The encoded protein is CASRQGSEQFF.

This clone appeared once. The junction departs from the called germline gene at one end, perhaps through a read error. The chain employs TRBV7-7 and TRBJ2-1; D unclear. From germline, CDR1 is SSHAT and CDR2 FNYEAQ (reference sequence). The CDR3 has 14 amino acids. The CDR3 reads CASSPSITENEQFF. The CDR3 DNA follows: TGTGCTAGCAGCCCAAGCATTACGGAGAATGAGCAGTTCTTC.

The gene calls are TRBV10-3 and TRBJ2-7, with 13 nucleotides matching TRBD2. J lost 3 bases, V lost 4 bases, and 3 bases had no gene match. Germline assignment: CDR1 ENHRY and CDR2 SYGVKD. The CDR3 consists of 15 residues. CDR3 nucleotide sequence: TGTGCCATCAGTGGGACTAGCGGGGGTAGCTACGAGCAGTACTTC. This codes for CAISGTSGGSYEQYF.

The V gene is TRBV4-1, the J gene TRBJ1-1; D not resolved. Germline V gives CDR1 MGHRA, CDR2 YSYEKL. CDR3 size: 15 residues. V gave up 0 bases and J gave up 0 bases, with 8 bases separating them. The chain's CDR3 is CASSQDRNMNTEAFF. CDR3 sequence (DNA): TGCGCCAGCAGCCAAGACCGAAACATGAACACTGAAGCTTTCTTT.

The chain carries TRBV25-1 and TRBJ2-1, with 13 bases fitting TRBD2. V gave up 6 bases and J gave up 9 bases; unmatched junction bases: 5. This CDR3 region has 14 residues. Germline CDR1 and CDR2: MGHDK and SYGVNS. CDR3 amino acids: CASSTSGGALEQFF. For the CDR3, the DNA is TGTGCCAGCAGCACTAGCGGGGGGGCTCTTGAGCAGTTCTTC.

The chain is built from TRBV7-6 and TRBJ2-1; 7 positions agree with TRBD2. With 5 bases clipped from V and 2 bases from J, the junction kept 6 bases outside the gene matches. The CDR3 is 15 amino acids. Germline loops: CDR1 SGHVS, CDR2 FNYEAQ. CDR3 DNA: TGTGCCAGCAGCCCTTGGCGGGGGACCTACAATGAGCAGTTCTTC. Amino acid sequence: CASSPWRGTYNEQFF.

This clone appeared a single time. The V and J genes are TRBV28 and TRBJ2-2; D may be TRBD2 (6 bases). The CDR3 has 17 residues. Germline lookup yields CDR1 MDHEN and CDR2 SYDVKM. Trimming removed 8 bases from V and 1 base from J, with 20 bases in between. Written as DNA, the CDR3 is TGTGCCAGCCTCCCCGGGGCCCGGGGGTGGAACACCGGGGAGCTGTTTTTT. Residues: CASLPGARGWNTGELFF.

V gene TRBV10-3 combines with J gene TRBJ2-3; tentative D call: TRBD1 (6 bases). CDR3 size: 15 residues. The ends were cut back, 6 bases at V and 2 bases at J, with 15 bases in the middle. The germline V gene has CDR1 ENHRY and CDR2 SYGVKD. The CDR3, as DNA: TGTGCCATCAGCCTACAGGGCACAATCACAGATACGCAGTATTTT. It specifies CAISLQGTITDTQYF.

The chain combines TRBV7-9 with TRBJ2-3, with a tentative D call TRBD2 (6 bases). Looked up from germline, CDR1 is SEHNR and CDR2 is FQNEAQ (reference sequence). The ends were cut back, 1 base at V and 2 bases at J, with 13 bases in the middle. CDR3 length: 16 amino acids. DNA of the CDR3: TGTGCCAGCAGCTTAGGGCCGGCGGGGTCCACAGATACGCAGTATTTT. Translating it yields CASSLGPAGSTDTQYF. Full variable domain (missing parts from reference TRBV7-9 and TRBJ2-3): DTGVSQNPRHKITKRGQNVTFRCDPISEHNRLYWYRQTLGQGPEFLTYFQNEAQLEKSRLLSDRFSAERPKGSFSTLEIQRTEQGDSAMYLCASSLGPAGSTDTQYFGPGTRLTVL.

The chain carries TRBV5-1 and TRBJ2-4, with 10 bases matching TRBD1. CDR1 is SGHRS and CDR2 is YFSETQ in the germline V gene. CDR3 size: 15 residues. Losses at the gene ends were 0 bases for V and 8 bases for J; bases not matched to a gene: 5. The CDR3 coding sequence is TGCGCCAGCAGCTTGGCCGGGACAGGGGCGGACATTCAGTACTTC. Protein: CASSLAGTGADIQYF.

This chain joins TRBV28 and TRBJ2-1; D ambiguous. V lost 5 bases and J 6 bases, leaving 8 bases between the germline ends. Germline V gene data show CDR1 as MDHEN and CDR2 as SYDVKM. The CDR3 spans 12 residues. The CDR3 DNA reads as TGTGCCAGCAGTCTCCTTAGCAATGAGCAGTTCTTC. Translated, it gives CASSLLSNEQFF.

This chain joins TRBV4-1 and TRBJ2-3; D possibly corresponds to TRBD2 (7 bases). Trimming removed 4 bases from V and 3 bases from J, with 17 bases in between. CDR1 and CDR2 from the germline V gene are MGHRA and YSYEKL. The CDR3 totals 16 residues. CDR3 in amino acids: CASSPRGAAGTDTQYF. The CDR3 nucleotides read TGCGCCAGCAGCCCTCGGGGGGCCGCAGGGACAGATACGCAGTATTTT.

This chain links TRBV29-1 with TRBJ2-5; D is unclear. The germline gives CDR1 SQVTM, CDR2 ANQGSEA. V lost 4 bases to trimming and J lost 4 bases, with 10 bases between them. This CDR3 comprises 12 residues. This CDR3 is CSVVGVGETQYF. CDR3 DNA: TGCAGCGTTGTCGGTGTCGGAGAGACCCAGTACTTC.

This rearrangement joins TRBV9 to TRBJ2-2; 15 bases agree with TRBD2. This CDR3 is built from 18 residues. The J segment lost 4 bases and the V segment lost 3 bases, leaving 7 bases of the junction unmatched. Germline CDR1 reads SGDLS; CDR2 reads YYNGEE. Here the CDR3 reads CASSDRTSGRASTGELFF. The CDR3 coding sequence is TGTGCCAGCAGCGACCGGACTAGCGGGAGGGCCAGCACCGGGGAGCTGTTTTTT.

Details on this clone: Other nucleotide sequences in the sample specify the same CDR3. V and J are TRBV3-1 (or the pseudogene TRBV3-2) and TRBJ2-7; possible D gene TRBD1, 5 bases. This CDR3 contains 13 residues. CDR1 is LGHDT and CDR2 is YNNKEL in the germline V gene (reference sequence). V was pared by 3 bases and J by 3 bases, with 9 bases between. The CDR3 here is CASSHRGGYEQYF. DNA of the CDR3: TGTGCCAGCAGCCATAGGGGCGGCTACGAGCAGTACTTC.

The J gene is TRBJ2-2, the V gene TRBV3-1 (or the pseudogene TRBV3-2); D is undetermined. Germline CDR1 LGHDT, CDR2 YNNKEL (reference sequence). CDR3 size: 13 residues. V lost 3 bases to trimming and J lost 6 bases, with 8 bases between them. In DNA form, the CDR3 reads TGTGCCAGCAGCCAGTCTAGTCCCGGGGAGCTGTTTTTT. This encodes CASSQSSPGELFF.

The chain couples TRBV2 to TRBJ2-1; possible D gene TRBD1, 5 bases. CDR3 length: 13 amino acids. The V end lost 4 bases, the J end lost 5 bases, and 9 bases lay between the germline ends. Germline-derived CDR1 and CDR2 are SNHLY and FYNNEI. The CDR3 DNA reads TGTGCCAGCAGTGTGACAGCAAACAATGAGCAGTTCTTC. As protein: CASSVTANNEQFF. Using reference TRBV2 and TRBJ2-1 for the parts outside the CDR3, the full variable domain is EPEVTQTPSHQVTQMGQEVILRCVPISNHLYFYWYRQILGQKVEFLVSFYNNEISEKSEIFDDQFSVERPDGSNFTLKIRSTKLEDSAMYFCASSVTANNEQFFGPGTRLTVL.